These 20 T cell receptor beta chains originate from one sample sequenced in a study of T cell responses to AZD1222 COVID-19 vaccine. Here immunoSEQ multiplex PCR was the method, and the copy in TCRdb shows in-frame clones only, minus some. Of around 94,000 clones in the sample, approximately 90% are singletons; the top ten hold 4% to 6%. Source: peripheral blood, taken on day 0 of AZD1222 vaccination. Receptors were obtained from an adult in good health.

The CDR3 coding sequence is TGTGCCAGCAGTGATCCGGGTAATCAGCCCCAGCATTTT. Translating it yields CASSDPGNQPQHF. V gene TRBV6-6 combines with J gene TRBJ1-5; D gene ambiguous. This CDR3 is 13 amino acids long. Trimming shortened V by 5 bases and J by 4 bases, and 9 bases separated the two germline ends. Germline CDR1 reads MNHNY; CDR2 reads SVGAGI (reference sequence).

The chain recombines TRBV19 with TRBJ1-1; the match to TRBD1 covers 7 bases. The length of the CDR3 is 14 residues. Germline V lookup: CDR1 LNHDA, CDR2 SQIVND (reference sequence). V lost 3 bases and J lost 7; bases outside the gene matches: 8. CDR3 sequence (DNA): TGTGCCAGTAGTATTTCTCAGGGGGTTGTTGAAGCTTTCTTT. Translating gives CASSISQGVVEAFF. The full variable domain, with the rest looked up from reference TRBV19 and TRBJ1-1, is DGGITQSPKYLFRKEGQNVTLSCEQNLNHDAMYWYRQDPGQGLRLIYYSQIVNDFQKGDIAEGYSVSREKKESFPLTVTSAQKNPTAFYLCASSISQGVVEAFFGQGTRLTVV.

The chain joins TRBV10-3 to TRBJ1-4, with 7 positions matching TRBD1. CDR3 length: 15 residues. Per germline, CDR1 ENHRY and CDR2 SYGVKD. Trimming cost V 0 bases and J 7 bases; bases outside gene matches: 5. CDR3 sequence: CAISESAGGSEKLFF. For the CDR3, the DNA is TGTGCCATCAGTGAGTCCGCAGGGGGGAGTGAAAAACTGTTTTTT.

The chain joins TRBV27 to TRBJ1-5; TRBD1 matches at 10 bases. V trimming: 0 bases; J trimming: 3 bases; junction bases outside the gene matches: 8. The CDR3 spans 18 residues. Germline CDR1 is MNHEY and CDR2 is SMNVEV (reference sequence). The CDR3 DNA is TGTGCCAGCAGTTTATCCGGAACGGGACAGGGGTCCAATCAGCCCCAGCATTTT. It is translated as CASSLSGTGQGSNQPQHF.

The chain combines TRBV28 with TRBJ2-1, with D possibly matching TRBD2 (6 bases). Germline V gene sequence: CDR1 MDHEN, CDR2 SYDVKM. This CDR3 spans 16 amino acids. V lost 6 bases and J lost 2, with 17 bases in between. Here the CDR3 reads CASSTRVAGPYNEQFF. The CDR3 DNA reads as TGTGCCAGCAGCACACGAGTCGCGGGACCCTACAATGAGCAGTTCTTC.

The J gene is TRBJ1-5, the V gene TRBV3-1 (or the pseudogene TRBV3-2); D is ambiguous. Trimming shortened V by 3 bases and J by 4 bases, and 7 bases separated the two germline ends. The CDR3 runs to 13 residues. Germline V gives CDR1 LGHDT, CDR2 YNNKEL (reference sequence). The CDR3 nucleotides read TGTGCCAGCAGCCAGAAAAGTAATCAGCCCCAGCATTTT. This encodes CASSQKSNQPQHF.

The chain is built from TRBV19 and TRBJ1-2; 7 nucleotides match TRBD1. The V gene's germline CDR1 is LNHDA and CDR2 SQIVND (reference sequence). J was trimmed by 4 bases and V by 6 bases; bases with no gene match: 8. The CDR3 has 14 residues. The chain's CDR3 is CASSGQEFRYGYTF. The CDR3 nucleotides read TGTGCCAGTAGCGGACAGGAGTTCCGCTATGGCTACACCTTC.

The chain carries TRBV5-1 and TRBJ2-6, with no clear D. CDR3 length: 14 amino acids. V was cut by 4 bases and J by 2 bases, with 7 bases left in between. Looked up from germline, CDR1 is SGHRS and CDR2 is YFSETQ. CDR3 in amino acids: CASSLATGANVLTF. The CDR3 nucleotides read TGCGCCAGCAGCCTGGCGACTGGGGCCAACGTCCTGACTTTC.

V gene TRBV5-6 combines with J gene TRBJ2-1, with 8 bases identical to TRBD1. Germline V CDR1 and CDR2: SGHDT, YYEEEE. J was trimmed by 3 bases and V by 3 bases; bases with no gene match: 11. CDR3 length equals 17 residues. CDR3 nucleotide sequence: TGTGCCAGCAGCTCTACCTCGGACAGGGCCAACTACAATGAGCAGTTCTTC. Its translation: CASSSTSDRANYNEQFF.

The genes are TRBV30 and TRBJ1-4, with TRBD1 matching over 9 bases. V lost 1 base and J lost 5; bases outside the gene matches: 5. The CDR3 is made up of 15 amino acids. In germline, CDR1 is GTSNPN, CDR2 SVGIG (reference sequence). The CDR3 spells CAWSAGQGLNEKLFF. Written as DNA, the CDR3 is TGTGCCTGGAGTGCGGGACAGGGTCTAAATGAAAAACTGTTTTTT.

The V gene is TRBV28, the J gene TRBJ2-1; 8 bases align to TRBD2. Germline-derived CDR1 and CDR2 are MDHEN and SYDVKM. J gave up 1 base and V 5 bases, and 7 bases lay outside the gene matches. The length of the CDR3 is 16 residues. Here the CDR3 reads CASSTSGSVSYNEQFF. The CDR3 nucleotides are TGTGCCAGCAGTACGAGCGGGAGTGTTTCCTACAATGAGCAGTTCTTC.

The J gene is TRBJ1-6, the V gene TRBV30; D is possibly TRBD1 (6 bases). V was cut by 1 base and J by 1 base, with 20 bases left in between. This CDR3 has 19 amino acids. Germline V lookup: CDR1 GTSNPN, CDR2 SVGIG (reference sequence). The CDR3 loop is CAWSGGGTQGRSYNSPLHF. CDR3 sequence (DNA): TGTGCCTGGAGTGGCGGAGGGACACAGGGTAGATCCTATAATTCACCCCTCCACTTT.

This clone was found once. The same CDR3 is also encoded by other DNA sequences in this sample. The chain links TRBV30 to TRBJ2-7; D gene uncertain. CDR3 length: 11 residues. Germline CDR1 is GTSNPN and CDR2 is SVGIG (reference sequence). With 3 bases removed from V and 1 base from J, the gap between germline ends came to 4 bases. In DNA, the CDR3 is TGTGCCTGGAGCGCATCCTACGAGCAGTACTTC. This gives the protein CAWSASYEQYF.

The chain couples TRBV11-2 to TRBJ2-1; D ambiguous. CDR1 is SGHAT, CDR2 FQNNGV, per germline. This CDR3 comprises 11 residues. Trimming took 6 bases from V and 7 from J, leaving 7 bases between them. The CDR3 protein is CASRLGNEQFF. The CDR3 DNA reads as TGTGCCAGCAGGCTAGGAAATGAGCAGTTCTTC. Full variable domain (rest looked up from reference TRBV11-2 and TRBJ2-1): EAGVAQSPRYKIIEKRQSVAFWCNPISGHATLYWYQQILGQGPKLLIQFQNNGVVDDSQLPKDRFSAERLKGVDSTLKIQPAKLEDSAVYLCASRLGNEQFFGPGTRLTVL.

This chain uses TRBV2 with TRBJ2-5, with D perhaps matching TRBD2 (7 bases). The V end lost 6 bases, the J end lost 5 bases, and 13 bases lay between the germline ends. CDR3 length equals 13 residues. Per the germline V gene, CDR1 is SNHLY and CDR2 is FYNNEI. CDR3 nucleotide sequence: TGTGCCAGCAGGGCACAGGGAGGGGAGACCCAGTACTTC. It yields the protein CASRAQGGETQYF.

The CDR3 loop reads CASSRQPGQGLHEQYF. The CDR3 DNA is TGTGCCAGCAGCAGACAGCCGGGACAGGGGCTACACGAGCAGTACTTC. This chain uses TRBV9 with TRBJ2-7, with TRBD1 identical over 10 bases. Germline loops: CDR1 SGDLS, CDR2 YYNGEE. The V segment lost 4 bases and the J segment 5 bases; nucleotides outside the gene matches: 12. The CDR3 is 16 amino acids.

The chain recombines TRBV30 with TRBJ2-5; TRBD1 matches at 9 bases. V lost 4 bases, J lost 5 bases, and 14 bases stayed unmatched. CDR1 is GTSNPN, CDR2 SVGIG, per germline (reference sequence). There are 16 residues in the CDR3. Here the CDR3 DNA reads TGTGCCTGGATACCCGACGGACAGGGGTTGGTGGAGACCCAGTACTTC. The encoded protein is CAWIPDGQGLVETQYF.

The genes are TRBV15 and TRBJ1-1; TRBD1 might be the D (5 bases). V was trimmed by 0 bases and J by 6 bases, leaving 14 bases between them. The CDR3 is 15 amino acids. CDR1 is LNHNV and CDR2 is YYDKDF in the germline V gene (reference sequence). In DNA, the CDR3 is TGTGCCACCAGCAGAGATCGGAGGGGTAGGGCTGAAGCTTTCTTT. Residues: CATSRDRRGRAEAFF.

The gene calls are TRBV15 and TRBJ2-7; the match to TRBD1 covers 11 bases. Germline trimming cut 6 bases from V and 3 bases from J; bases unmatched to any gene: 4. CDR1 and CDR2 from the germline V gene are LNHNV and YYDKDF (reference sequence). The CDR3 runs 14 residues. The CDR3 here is CATRGQGAYYEQYF. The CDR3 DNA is TGTGCCACCAGAGGACAGGGGGCATACTACGAGCAGTACTTC.

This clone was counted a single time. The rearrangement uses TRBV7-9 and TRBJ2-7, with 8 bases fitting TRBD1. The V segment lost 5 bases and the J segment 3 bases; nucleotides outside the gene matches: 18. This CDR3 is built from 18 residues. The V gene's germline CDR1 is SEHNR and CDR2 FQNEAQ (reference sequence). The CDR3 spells CASSPDSVLGTGGYEQYF. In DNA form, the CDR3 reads TGTGCCAGCAGCCCGGACTCTGTTTTGGGGACAGGAGGCTACGAGCAGTACTTC.